The 18 T cell receptor beta chains reported below all come from one sample, sequenced in a study of blood T cell repertoires in COVID-19 (dated by TCRdb to the early 2020s). Receptors were amplified or captured by the immunoSEQ multiplex PCR assay. In TCRdb, the immuneACCESS table is reduced to in-frame sequences with V and J assigned. These tables do not hold every clone; where another copy was compared, an unresolved V gene accounts for under half, and the others remain unexplained. This sample gives around 300,000 clones in total; around 92% of them show up just once. The ten largest clones add up to approximately 1.8% of the sample. The sequencing input was PBMCs or T cells enriched from blood (not recorded which). These receptors were obtained from a woman aged 55-69 years who had recovered from COVID-19.

The J gene is TRBJ2-7, the V gene TRBV30; 8 bases line up with TRBD1. The germline V gene has CDR1 GTSNPN and CDR2 SVGIG (reference sequence). The J segment lost 7 bases and the V segment lost 3 bases, leaving 11 bases of the junction unmatched. The CDR3 spans 14 residues. The CDR3 loop is CAWRPRDRFREQYF. As DNA, the CDR3 is TGTGCCTGGAGACCCCGGGACAGGTTTCGAGAGCAGTACTTC. The full variable domain, completed using reference TRBV30 and TRBJ2-7, is SQTIHQWPATLVQPVGSPLSLECTVEGTSNPNLYWYRQAAGRGLQLLFYSVGIGQISSEVPQNLSASRPQDRQFILSSKKLLLSDSGFYLCAWRPRDRFREQYFGPGTRLTVT.

This chain joins TRBV28 and TRBJ1-2; 12 bases align to TRBD1. This CDR3 comprises 18 residues. Germline lookup yields CDR1 MDHEN and CDR2 SYDVKM. J was trimmed by 6 bases and V by 8 bases; bases with no gene match: 19. CDR3 protein: CASQRNRDRGRVWHGYTF. The CDR3 nucleotides are TGTGCCAGCCAAAGGAACCGGGACAGGGGGCGCGTCTGGCATGGCTACACCTTC.

The chain employs TRBV7-3 and TRBJ1-1; D possibly corresponds to TRBD1 (6 bases). V was shortened by 4 bases and J by 8 bases, with 20 bases between the two germline ends. Germline CDR1 SGHTA, CDR2 FQGTGA. This CDR3 comprises 15 residues. CDR3 nucleotides: TGTGCCAGCAGCTCAACCGGGACACCCACCGAGGAAGCTTTCTTT. It encodes CASSSTGTPTEEAFF.

The chain employs TRBV6-1 and TRBJ2-3; 10 positions match TRBD1. The CDR3 has 19 residues. V shed 1 base, J shed 2 bases, and the junction held 12 bases outside the gene matches. In germline, CDR1 is MNHNS, CDR2 SASEGT. The CDR3 is CASSEVWTGGTSVTDTQYF. DNA of the CDR3: TGTGCCAGCAGTGAAGTATGGACAGGGGGTACCTCTGTCACAGATACGCAGTATTTT.

DNA of the CDR3: TGTGCTAGTGCCCCCGGACAGGGAGGACTTAGCAATCAGCCCCAGCATTTT. Encoded protein: CASAPGQGGLSNQPQHF. This chain connects TRBV12-5 to TRBJ1-5, with 8 bases that match TRBD1. Germline V lookup: CDR1 LGHNT, CDR2 FRNRAP. The CDR3 is made up of 17 amino acids. With 7 bases clipped from V and 0 bases from J, the junction kept 11 bases outside the gene matches.

In this sample, this clone turned up once. The chain has TRBV27 and TRBJ1-1; weak D call: TRBD1 (5 bases). V lost 5 bases, J lost 2 bases, and 15 bases lay in between. The CDR3 sequence is 15 residues long. Looked up from germline, CDR1 is MNHEY and CDR2 is SMNVEV (reference sequence). The CDR3 DNA reads as TGTGCCAGCAGTCTCCGGGGGGTGGCCAACACTGAAGCTTTCTTT. Residues: CASSLRGVANTEAFF.

The rearrangement uses TRBV19 and TRBJ2-5; weak D call: TRBD1 (6 bases). CDR3 length equals 13 residues. V lost 4 bases, J lost 7 bases, and 13 bases lay in between. Looked up from germline, CDR1 is LNHDA and CDR2 is SQIVND (reference sequence). CDR3 nucleotide sequence: TGTGCCAGTAGTAACTACAGGGCAGGGACCCAGTACTTC. It is translated as CASSNYRAGTQYF.

The gene calls are TRBV7-9 and TRBJ2-1; 7 nucleotides line up with TRBD2. The length of the CDR3 is 17 residues. The V segment lost 5 bases and the J segment 1 base; nucleotides outside the gene matches: 11. Germline lookup yields CDR1 SEHNR and CDR2 FQNEAQ (reference sequence). This CDR3 is CASSLLGLAVSYNEQFF. CDR3 sequence (DNA): TGTGCCAGCAGCCTCCTAGGGCTAGCGGTTTCCTACAATGAGCAGTTCTTC.

The chain has TRBV10-2 and TRBJ2-7, with 9 bases fitting TRBD1. CDR1 and CDR2 (germline): WSHSY, SAAADI. V was clipped by 6 bases and J by 3 bases; unmatched bases: 3. The CDR3 loop spans 13 amino acids. The CDR3 loop is CASSMDRGYEQYF. CDR3 in DNA: TGCGCCAGCAGCATGGACAGGGGCTACGAGCAGTACTTC.

V is TRBV6-5 and J is TRBJ1-6; D not certain. Germline CDR1 reads MNHEY; CDR2 reads SVGAGI. This CDR3 contains 13 residues. Deletions cut 8 bases from V and 7 bases from J, with 12 bases between. The CDR3 loop reads CASLYSWNSPLHF. The CDR3 DNA follows: TGTGCCAGCCTGTACAGTTGGAATTCACCCCTCCACTTT.

This clone was recorded only once. The CDR3: CASSSGSYEQYF. CDR3 coding DNA: TGTGCCAGCAGCTCAGGCTCCTACGAGCAGTACTTC. The chain recombines TRBV11-2 with TRBJ2-7; D remains ambiguous. Trimming shortened V by 4 bases and J by 0 bases, and 4 bases separated the two germline ends. Germline CDR1 is SGHAT and CDR2 is FQNNGV. The CDR3 spans 12 residues.

The chain employs TRBV20-1 and TRBJ2-1; a possible D gene is TRBD1 (6 bases). Per the germline V gene, CDR1 is DFQATT and CDR2 is SNEGSKA (reference sequence). CDR3 size: 10 residues. This CDR3 reads CRVGAHEQFF. CDR3 sequence (DNA): TGCAGGGTGGGGGCGCATGAGCAGTTCTTC.

The chain couples TRBV15 to TRBJ1-4, with TRBD1 matching 10 bases. The CDR3 runs to 15 residues. V dropped 7 bases and J dropped 6; count of bases not matched to a gene: 8. CDR1 and CDR2 (germline): LNHNV, YYDKDF (reference sequence). For the CDR3, the DNA is TGTGCCACCACCCATCGACAGGGGGCGCATGAAAAACTGTTTTTT. Translation gives CATTHRQGAHEKLFF.

This sequence joins TRBV19 and TRBJ2-1, with TRBD2 matching 8 bases. Germline V lookup: CDR1 LNHDA, CDR2 SQIVND (reference sequence). The CDR3 totals 15 residues. The ends lost 5 bases at V and 5 bases at J; junction bases unmatched: 8. The CDR3 DNA reads as TGTGCCAGTAGTCTACCGGGACTAGTAAACAATGAGCAGTTCTTC. The encoded protein is CASSLPGLVNNEQFF.

The gene calls are TRBV11-3 and TRBJ1-3; D remains unclear. The CDR3 totals 16 residues. Per germline, CDR1 SGHNT and CDR2 YENEEA. V gave up 0 bases and J gave up 0 bases, with 9 bases separating them. The CDR3 DNA reads as TGTGCCAGCAGCTTAGATGGGCAAATCTCTGGAAACACCATATATTTT. Protein: CASSLDGQISGNTIYF.

V usage is TRBV11-3 and J usage is TRBJ2-1; 7 nucleotides match TRBD2. Germline lookup yields CDR1 SGHNT and CDR2 YENEEA. This CDR3 is built from 16 residues. Trimming took 0 bases from V and 5 from J; bases not matched to a gene: 7. Here the CDR3 reads CASSLDPGTTDNEQFF. For the CDR3, the DNA is TGTGCCAGCAGCTTAGACCCCGGGACTACCGACAATGAGCAGTTCTTC.

The J gene is TRBJ1-1, the V gene TRBV11-3; 7 bases are a match to TRBD1. The CDR3 loop spans 14 amino acids. Germline V CDR1 and CDR2: SGHNT, YENEEA. The V segment lost 5 bases and the J segment 4 bases; nucleotides outside the gene matches: 7. CDR3 bases: TGTGCCAGCAGCCATGGTACAGGGGTCACTGAAGCTTTCTTT. This translates into CASSHGTGVTEAFF.

CDR3 amino acids: CTSSQPMAYEQFF. In nucleotides, the CDR3 is TGCACCAGCAGCCAACCCATGGCCTATGAGCAGTTCTTC. J is TRBJ2-1 and V is TRBV1; no DNA check was done on the table's D call, TRBD1. TRBV1 is deemed a pseudogene. There are 13 residues in the CDR3.